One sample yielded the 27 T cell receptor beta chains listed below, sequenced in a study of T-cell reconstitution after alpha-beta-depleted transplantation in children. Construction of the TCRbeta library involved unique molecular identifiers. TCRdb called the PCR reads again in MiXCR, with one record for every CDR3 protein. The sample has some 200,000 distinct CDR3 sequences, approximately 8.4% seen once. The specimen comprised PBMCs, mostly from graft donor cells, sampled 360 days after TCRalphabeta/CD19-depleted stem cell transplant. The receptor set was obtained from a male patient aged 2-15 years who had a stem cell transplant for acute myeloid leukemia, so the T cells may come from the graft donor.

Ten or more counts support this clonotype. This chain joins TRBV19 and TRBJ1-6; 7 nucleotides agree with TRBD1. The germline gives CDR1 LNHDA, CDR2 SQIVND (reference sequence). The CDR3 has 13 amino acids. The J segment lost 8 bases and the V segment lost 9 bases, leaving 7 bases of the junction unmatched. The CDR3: CASSQGGDSPLHF. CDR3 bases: TGTGCCAGCTCCCAGGGGGGGGATTCACCCCTCCACTTT.

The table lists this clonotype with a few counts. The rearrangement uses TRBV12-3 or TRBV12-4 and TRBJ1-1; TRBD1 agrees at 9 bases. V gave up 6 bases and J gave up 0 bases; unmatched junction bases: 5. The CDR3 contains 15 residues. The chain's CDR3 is CASRGQGRVNTEAFF. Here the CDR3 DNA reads TGTGCCAGCAGGGGACAGGGAAGGGTGAACACTGAAGCTTTCTTT.

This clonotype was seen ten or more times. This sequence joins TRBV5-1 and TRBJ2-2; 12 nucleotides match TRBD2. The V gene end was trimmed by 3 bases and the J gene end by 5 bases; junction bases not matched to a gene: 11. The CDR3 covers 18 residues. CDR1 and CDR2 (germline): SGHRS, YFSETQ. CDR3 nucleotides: TGCGCCAGCAGCTCCCACCTAGCGGGGGGGCACTTGACCGGGGAGCTGTTTTTT. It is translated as CASSSHLAGGHLTGELFF. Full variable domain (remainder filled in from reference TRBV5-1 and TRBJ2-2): KAGVTQTPRYLIKTRGQQVTLSCSPISGHRSVSWYQQTPGQGLQFLFEYFSETQRNKGNFPGRFSGRQFSNSRSEMNVSTLELGDSALYLCASSSHLAGGHLTGELFFGEGSRLTVL.

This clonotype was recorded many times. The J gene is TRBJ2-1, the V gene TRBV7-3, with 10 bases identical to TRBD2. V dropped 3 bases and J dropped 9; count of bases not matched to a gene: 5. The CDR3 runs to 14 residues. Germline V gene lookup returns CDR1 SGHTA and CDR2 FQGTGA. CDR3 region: CASSLSGGVGEQFF. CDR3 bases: TGTGCCAGCAGCTTGAGCGGGGGGGTTGGTGAGCAGTTCTTC.

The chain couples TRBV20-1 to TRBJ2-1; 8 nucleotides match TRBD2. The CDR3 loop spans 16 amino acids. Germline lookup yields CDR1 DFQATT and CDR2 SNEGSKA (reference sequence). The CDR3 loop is CCARDYTSGSYNEQFF. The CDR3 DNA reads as TGCTGCGCTAGAGATTATACTAGCGGTTCCTACAATGAGCAGTTCTTC.

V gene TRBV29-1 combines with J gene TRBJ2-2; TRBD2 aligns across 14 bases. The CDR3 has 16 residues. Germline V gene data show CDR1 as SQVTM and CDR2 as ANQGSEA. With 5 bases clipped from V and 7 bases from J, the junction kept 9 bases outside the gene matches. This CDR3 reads CSVTGTSGRGYGELFF. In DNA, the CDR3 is TGCAGCGTTACCGGGACTAGCGGGAGAGGATACGGGGAGCTGTTTTTT.

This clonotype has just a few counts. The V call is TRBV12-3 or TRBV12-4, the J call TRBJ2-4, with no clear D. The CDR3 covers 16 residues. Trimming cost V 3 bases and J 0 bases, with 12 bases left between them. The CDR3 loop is CASSLVQLLAKNIQYF. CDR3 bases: TGTGCCAGCAGTTTGGTACAGCTACTAGCCAAAAACATTCAGTACTTC.

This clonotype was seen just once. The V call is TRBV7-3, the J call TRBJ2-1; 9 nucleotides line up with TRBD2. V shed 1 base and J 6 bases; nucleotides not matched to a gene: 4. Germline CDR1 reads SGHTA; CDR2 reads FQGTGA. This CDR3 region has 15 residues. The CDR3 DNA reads TGTGCCAGCAGCTTAAGTGGGACTAGCTTCAATGAGCAGTTCTTC. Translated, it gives CASSLSGTSFNEQFF.

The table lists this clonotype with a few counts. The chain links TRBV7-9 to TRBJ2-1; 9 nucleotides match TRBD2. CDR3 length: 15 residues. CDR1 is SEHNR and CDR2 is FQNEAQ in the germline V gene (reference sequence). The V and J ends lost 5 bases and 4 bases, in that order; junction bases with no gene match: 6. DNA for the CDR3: TGTGCCAGCAGCGCACTAGCGGGTCAGTACAATGAGCAGTTCTTC. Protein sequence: CASSALAGQYNEQFF.

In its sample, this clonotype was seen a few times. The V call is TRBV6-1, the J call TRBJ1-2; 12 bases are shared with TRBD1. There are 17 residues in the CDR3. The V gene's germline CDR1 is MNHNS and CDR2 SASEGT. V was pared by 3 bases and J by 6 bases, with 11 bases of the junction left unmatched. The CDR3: CASSDLGTGGLEHGYTF. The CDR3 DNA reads TGTGCCAGCAGTGATCTCGGGACAGGGGGCCTCGAGCATGGCTACACCTTC.

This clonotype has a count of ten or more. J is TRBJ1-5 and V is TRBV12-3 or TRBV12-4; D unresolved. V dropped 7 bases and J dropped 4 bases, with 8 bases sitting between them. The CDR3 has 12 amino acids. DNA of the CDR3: TGTGCCAGCAAAGAGTATAATCAGCCCCAGCATTTT. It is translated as CASKEYNQPQHF.

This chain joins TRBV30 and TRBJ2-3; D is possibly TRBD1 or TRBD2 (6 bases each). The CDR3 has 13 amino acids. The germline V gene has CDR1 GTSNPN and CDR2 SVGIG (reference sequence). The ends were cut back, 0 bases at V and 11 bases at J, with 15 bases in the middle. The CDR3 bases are TGTGCCTGGAGTGTACTAGCAGGGGCTGGGCAGTATTTT. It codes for CAWSVLAGAGQYF.

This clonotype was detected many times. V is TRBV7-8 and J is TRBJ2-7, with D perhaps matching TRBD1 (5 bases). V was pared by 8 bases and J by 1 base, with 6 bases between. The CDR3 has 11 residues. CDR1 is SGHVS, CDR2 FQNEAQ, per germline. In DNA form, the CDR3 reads TGTGCCAGCCAGGGATCCTACGAGCAGTACTTC. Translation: CASQGSYEQYF.

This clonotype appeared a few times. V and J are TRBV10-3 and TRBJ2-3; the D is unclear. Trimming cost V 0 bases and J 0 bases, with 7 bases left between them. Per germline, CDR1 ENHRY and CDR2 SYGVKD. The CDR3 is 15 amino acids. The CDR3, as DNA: TGTGCCATCAGTGAGTCAGTGGGAAGCACAGATACGCAGTATTTT. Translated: CAISESVGSTDTQYF.

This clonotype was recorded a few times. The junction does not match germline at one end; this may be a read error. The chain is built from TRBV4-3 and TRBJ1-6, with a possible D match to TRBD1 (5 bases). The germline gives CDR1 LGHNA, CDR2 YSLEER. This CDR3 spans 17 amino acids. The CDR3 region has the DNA TGCGCCAGCAGCCAAGAATGGTGGGGCCGAGGGGATTCACCCCTCCAATTT. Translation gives CASSQEWWGRGDSPLQF.

The CDR3 spells CASSSSGGVFNEQFF. The CDR3 coding sequence is TGTGCCAGCAGCTCGAGCGGGGGGGTGTTTAATGAGCAGTTCTTC. The V gene is TRBV5-6, the J gene TRBJ2-1, with 10 bases aligning to TRBD2. V lost 3 bases, J lost 7 bases, and 7 bases stayed unmatched. The CDR3 has 15 residues. The V gene's germline CDR1 is SGHDT and CDR2 YYEEEE.

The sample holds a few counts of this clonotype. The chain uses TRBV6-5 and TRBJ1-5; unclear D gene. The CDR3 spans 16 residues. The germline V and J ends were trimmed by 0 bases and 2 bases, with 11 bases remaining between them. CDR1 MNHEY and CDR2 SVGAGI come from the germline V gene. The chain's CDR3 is CASSYSTAAGNQPQHF. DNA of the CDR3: TGTGCCAGCAGTTACTCTACCGCGGCGGGCAATCAGCCCCAGCATTTT.

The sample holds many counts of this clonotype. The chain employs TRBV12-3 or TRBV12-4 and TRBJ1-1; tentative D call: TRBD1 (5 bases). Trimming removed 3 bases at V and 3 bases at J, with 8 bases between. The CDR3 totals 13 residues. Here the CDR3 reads CASSFWGDTEAFF. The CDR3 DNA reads TGTGCCAGCAGTTTCTGGGGGGACACTGAAGCTTTCTTT.

CDR3 coding DNA: TGTGCCAGCAGCATAGGGGGACTAGCTCCTAGCACAGATACGCAGTATTTT. Translating gives CASSIGGLAPSTDTQYF. The genes are TRBV12-3 or TRBV12-4 and TRBJ2-3, with 9 bases aligning to TRBD2. J lost 0 bases, V lost 6 bases, and 10 bases had no gene match. The CDR3 covers 17 residues.

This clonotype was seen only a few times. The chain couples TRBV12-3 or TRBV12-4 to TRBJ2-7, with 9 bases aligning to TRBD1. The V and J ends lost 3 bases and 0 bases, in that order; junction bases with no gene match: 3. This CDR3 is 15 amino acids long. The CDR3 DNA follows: TGTGCCAGCAGTTTTGGGACAGGGATCTCCTACGAGCAGTACTTC. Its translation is CASSFGTGISYEQYF.

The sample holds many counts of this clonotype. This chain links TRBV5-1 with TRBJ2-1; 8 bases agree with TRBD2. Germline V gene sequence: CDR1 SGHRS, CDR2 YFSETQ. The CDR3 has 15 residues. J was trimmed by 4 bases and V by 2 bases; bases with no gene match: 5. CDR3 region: CASSFGSGVYNEQFF. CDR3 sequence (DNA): TGCGCCAGCAGCTTTGGTAGCGGGGTATACAATGAGCAGTTCTTC.

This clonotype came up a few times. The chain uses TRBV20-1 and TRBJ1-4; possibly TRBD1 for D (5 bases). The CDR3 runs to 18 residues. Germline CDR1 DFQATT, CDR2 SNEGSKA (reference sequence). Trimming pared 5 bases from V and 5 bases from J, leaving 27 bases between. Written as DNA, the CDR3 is TGCAGTGCTTCTTCCCTCCCGGGACTAGCGGGGCACAATGAAAAACTGTTTTTT. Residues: CSASSLPGLAGHNEKLFF.

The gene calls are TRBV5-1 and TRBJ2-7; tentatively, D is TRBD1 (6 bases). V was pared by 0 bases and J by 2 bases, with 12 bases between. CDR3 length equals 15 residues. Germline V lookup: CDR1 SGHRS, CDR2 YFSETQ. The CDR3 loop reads CASSLEGHTTYEQYF. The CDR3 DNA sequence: TGCGCCAGCAGCTTGGAGGGACACACGACCTACGAGCAGTACTTC.

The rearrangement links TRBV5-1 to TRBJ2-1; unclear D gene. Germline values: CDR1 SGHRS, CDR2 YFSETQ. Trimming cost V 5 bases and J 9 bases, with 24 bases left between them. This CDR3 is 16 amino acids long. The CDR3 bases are TGCGCCAGCAGAATCGGCCGGGCAGGTGTAGTGGGTGAGCAGTTCTTC. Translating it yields CASRIGRAGVVGEQFF.

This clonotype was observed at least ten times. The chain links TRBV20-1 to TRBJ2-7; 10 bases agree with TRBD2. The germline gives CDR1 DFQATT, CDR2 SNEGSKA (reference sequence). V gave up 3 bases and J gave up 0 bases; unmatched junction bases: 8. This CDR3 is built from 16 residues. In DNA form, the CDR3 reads TGCAGTGCTAGCCTCCGACTAGCGGGCATCTCCTACGAGCAGTACTTC. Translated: CSASLRLAGISYEQYF.

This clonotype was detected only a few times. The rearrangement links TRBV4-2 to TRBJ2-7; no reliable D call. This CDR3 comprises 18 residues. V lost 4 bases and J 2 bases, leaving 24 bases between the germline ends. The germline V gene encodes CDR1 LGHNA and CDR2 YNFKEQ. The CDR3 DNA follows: TGTGCCAGCAGCCCTCCTCAGCGCAGACCGAGGAATGCCTACGAGCAGTACTTC. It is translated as CASSPPQRRPRNAYEQYF.

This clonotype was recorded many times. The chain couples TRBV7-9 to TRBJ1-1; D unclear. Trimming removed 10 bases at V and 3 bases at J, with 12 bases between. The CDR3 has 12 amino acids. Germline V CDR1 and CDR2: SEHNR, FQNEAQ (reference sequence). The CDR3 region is CATGFVDTEAFF. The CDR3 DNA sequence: TGTGCCACCGGGTTTGTTGACACTGAAGCTTTCTTT.